This T cell receptor (beta chain) came from a study of T cell responses to AZD1222 COVID-19 vaccine. Here immunoSEQ multiplex PCR was the method, and the copy in TCRdb shows in-frame clones only, minus some. The sample includes about 69,000 clones, just over 85% seen only once; the top ten take roughly 2.7%. Germline loops: CDR1 DFQATT, CDR2 SNEGSKA (reference sequence). V was clipped by 3 bases and J by 5 bases, with 7 bases between them. The CDR3 extends over 11 amino acids. The clonotype comes from an adult in good health. This sample comprised peripheral blood, obtained on day 0 of AZD1222 vaccination. V and J are TRBV20-1 and TRBJ1-1; maybe TRBD1 (5 bases). In DNA, the CDR3 is TGCAGTGCTAGGTACAGGACTGAAGCTTTCTTT. Protein sequence: CSARYRTEAFF.